The source of this T cell receptor beta chain is a study of shared clonotypes between healthy human individuals. The study, taken as a whole, reports: Against clonotypes common to all four donors, non-shared ones had lower generation probabilities. Sample collection involved blood only; tissue repertoires are likely different.

This table comes from immunoSEQ multiplex PCR, and its TCRdb copy is limited to in-frame clones, with some not included. The sample holds roughly 2.2 million clones, 85% to 95% seen once. Donation came from healthy HIV-negative adults that had no recent acute infections or vaccinations. CD4+ cells yielded CD45RA+ naive and CD45RA-negative memory subsets. CDR1 and CDR2 from the germline V gene are SGHTS and YDEGEE. Trimming removed 3 bases at V and 6 bases at J, with 16 bases between. The CDR3 is 15 amino acids. As regards this clone: No antigen is known for it.

This TCR came from a man between 18 and 35 years old in good health. Some clones in this sample may be carry-over from other donors' samples. The chain uses TRBV5-8 and TRBJ1-5, with a possible D match to TRBD1 (6 bases). The sample comprised naive CD4+ T cells from PBMCs. Subset of the sample: CD45RA+ positively selected. This chain's CDR3 is CASSSGQLEGQPQHF. The CDR3 DNA sequence: TGTGCCAGCAGCTCCGGACAGTTAGAGGGTCAGCCCCAGCATTTT.